This is a list of T cell receptor beta chains from one sample in a study of T cells in Graves' hyperthyroidism and ophthalmopathy. Each CDR3 protein is one row after TCRdb ran MiXCR on the multiplex PCR reads. The sample consists of a few hundred thousand distinct CDR3 sequences, about a sixth of them appearing once. Material: blood. The source of these receptors is a middle-aged woman with Graves' ophthalmopathy. The CDR3 runs from the conserved cysteine through the conserved F or W. The order of the fields is V gene, D gene, clone size, J gene, CDR3 DNA, CDR3 protein. D genes are given only for firm matches. Rows may omit the clone size; those that give it use once, few, many or a size class.

V: TRBV7-9; D: TRBD1; size: NA; J: TRBJ2-1; DNA: TGTGCCAGCAGCTCAACCCCACCAACCAGACAGGGGCCTTACAATGAGCAGTTCTTC; CDR3: CASSSTPPTRQGPYNEQFF
V: TRBV4-1; D: TRBD1; size: many; J: TRBJ1-1; DNA: TGCGCCAGCAGCCAAATTGGAGGGGGCAACTTTGAAGCTTTCTTT; CDR3: CASSQIGGGNFEAFF
V: TRBV5-1; D: TRBD2; size: NA; J: TRBJ2-2; DNA: TGCGCCAGCAGCCAACCGGGACTAGTAAAGGCTCGGACCGGGGAGCTGTTTTTT; CDR3: CASSQPGLVKARTGELFF
V: TRBV3-1; D: NA; size: many; J: TRBJ1-5; DNA: TGTGCCAGCAGCCAAGATTTTGGGGAAACCAATCAGCCCCAGCATTTT; CDR3: CASSQDFGETNQPQHF
V: TRBV12-3/TRBV12-4; D: TRBD1; size: few; J: TRBJ1-1; DNA: TGTGCCAGCAGTCCCGGACAGGGTAGGGACACTGAAGCTTTCTTT; CDR3: CASSPGQGRDTEAFF
V: TRBV7-3; D: TRBD2; size: many; J: TRBJ2-3; DNA: TGTGCCAGCAGCCACCACGGGGGGAGCCCAGATACGCAGTATTTT; CDR3: CASSHHGGSPDTQYF
V: TRBV11-2; D: NA; size: NA; J: TRBJ1-1; DNA: TGTGCCAGCAGTTACTCTTTGGGTGTAGCTTCCCAGGGTTTCTTT; CDR3: CASSYSLGVASQGFF
V: TRBV28; D: TRBD1; size: many; J: TRBJ2-2; DNA: TGTGCCAGCAGTCCCCCAGGGGGCCACACCGGGGAGCTGTTTTTT; CDR3: CASSPPGGHTGELFF
V: TRBV20-1; D: NA; size: NA; J: TRBJ1-5; DNA: TGCAGTGCTCGGGGCCTAAGTCAGCCCCAGCATTTT; CDR3: CSARGLSQPQHF
V: TRBV20-1; D: TRBD1; size: many; J: TRBJ1-2; DNA: TGCAGTGCGGCGGGGACAGGCCAAAGCAACTATGGCTACACCTTC; CDR3: CSAAGTGQSNYGYTF
V: TRBV18; D: NA; size: NA; J: TRBJ1-1; DNA: TGTGCCAGCTCACAGTTGGCCCTTTCGGAGAACACTGAAGCTTTCTTT; CDR3: CASSQLALSENTEAFF
V: TRBV12-3/TRBV12-4; D: TRBD2; size: few; J: TRBJ2-3; DNA: TGTGCCAGCAGACTAGCGGGTTCACGGGACACAGATACGCAGTATTTT; CDR3: CASRLAGSRDTDTQYF
V: TRBV7-9; D: TRBD2; size: NA; J: TRBJ2-3; DNA: TGTGCCAGCAGCGACCGAGCGGGAGGGCCTACAGATACGCAGTATTTT; CDR3: CASSDRAGGPTDTQYF
V: TRBV11-1; D: TRBD2; size: many; J: TRBJ2-3; DNA: TGTGCCAGCAGCTCCGGACTAGCGGGAGGAGCGGATACGCAGTATTTT; CDR3: CASSSGLAGGADTQYF
V: TRBV15; D: TRBD1; size: many; J: TRBJ1-1; DNA: TGTGCCACCAGCAGGGAAGGCACAGGGGACACTGAAGCTTTCTTT; CDR3: CATSREGTGDTEAFF
V: TRBV7-2; D: NA; size: many; J: TRBJ1-2; DNA: TGTGCCAGCAGCTTAGCCGGGGGGGCCTACGACTATGGCTACACCTTC; CDR3: CASSLAGGAYDYGYTF
V: TRBV18; D: TRBD1; size: many; J: TRBJ1-1; DNA: TGTGCCAGCTCACCACAGGGGGCGGGACAAGACCAAGCTTTCTTT; CDR3: CASSPQGAGQDQAFF
V: TRBV24-1; D: NA; size: many; J: TRBJ2-5; DNA: TGTGCCACCAGTGCCCCTGGGCCCGGCGGGACCCAGTACTTC; CDR3: CATSAPGPGGTQYF
V: TRBV2; D: NA; size: NA; J: TRBJ1-4; DNA: TGTGCCAGCAGTGGGGTTGGGACCACTAATGAAAAACTGTTTTTT; CDR3: CASSGVGTTNEKLFF
V: TRBV20-1; D: TRBD2; size: NA; J: TRBJ2-1; DNA: TGCAGTGCTCAGACTAGCGGGAGTAATGAGCAGTTCTTC; CDR3: CSAQTSGSNEQFF
V: TRBV27; D: NA; size: many; J: TRBJ1-5; DNA: TGTGCCAGCTGGGCGGGGGGCACCAATCAGCCCCAGCATTTT; CDR3: CASWAGGTNQPQHF
V: TRBV5-8; D: NA; size: NA; J: TRBJ1-2; DNA: TGTGCCAGCAGCTTCCGGTCGCAGAGCTACACCTTC; CDR3: CASSFRSQSYTF
V: TRBV20-1; D: NA; size: NA; J: TRBJ2-3; DNA: TGCAGTGGCCGGTGGGATCTGGATACGCAGTATTTT; CDR3: CSGRWDLDTQYF
V: TRBV5-5; D: NA; size: few; J: TRBJ1-1; DNA: TGTGCCAGCAGCTTGGAGTGGTCCCTGAACACTGAAGCTTTCTTT; CDR3: CASSLEWSLNTEAFF
V: TRBV27; D: TRBD2; size: NA; J: TRBJ2-2; DNA: TGTGCCAGCAGTTGGAACGGGGGGGATACCGGGGAGCTGTTTTTT; CDR3: CASSWNGGDTGELFF
V: TRBV14; D: TRBD2; size: few; J: TRBJ2-1; DNA: TGTGCCAGCAGCCCGCTGCCGACTAGCGGGAGCCCCTACAATGAGCAGTTCTTC; CDR3: CASSPLPTSGSPYNEQFF
V: TRBV3-1; D: NA; size: many; J: TRBJ2-1; DNA: TGTGCCAGCAGCCAAGATCTGGGTACCTACAATGAGCAGTTCTTC; CDR3: CASSQDLGTYNEQFF
V: TRBV20-1; D: TRBD1; size: few; J: TRBJ1-1; DNA: TGCAGTGCTGGCGGACAGGACACGAACACTGAAGCTTTCTTT; CDR3: CSAGGQDTNTEAFF
V: TRBV3-1; D: NA; size: few; J: TRBJ2-7; DNA: TGTGCCAGCAGCCAAGGGCAGGAGGGAAACGAGCAGTACTTC; CDR3: CASSQGQEGNEQYF
V: TRBV30; D: NA; size: NA; J: TRBJ1-2; DNA: TGTGCCTGGAGTAAGGGATGGTCGGATGGCTACACCTTC; CDR3: CAWSKGWSDGYTF
V: TRBV12-3/TRBV12-4; D: TRBD2; size: NA; J: TRBJ2-7; DNA: TGTGCCAGCAGTTTAGTACTAGCGGGAGGGTTCAGCGAGCAGTACTTC; CDR3: CASSLVLAGGFSEQYF
V: TRBV6-1; D: NA; size: NA; J: TRBJ2-7; DNA: TGTGCCAGCAGGGGCAGACGGGGGCCGTCCTACGAGCAGTACTTC; CDR3: CASRGRRGPSYEQYF